This entry concerns a single T cell receptor beta chain. This sample was included in a study of cytomegalovirus exposure and HLA in healthy donors. With 60 Vbeta and 13 Jbeta primers, the PCR was carried out. The method was immunoSEQ multiplex PCR; TCRdb's version includes in-frame clones alone and lacks a portion of them. The data contain 150,000 to 200,000 clones, roughly four fifths of them singletons. The CDR3 spans 14 residues. Trimming removed 5 bases from V and 5 bases from J; junction bases left unmatched: 3. The germline V gene has CDR1 MNHNS and CDR2 SASEGT. Source material: PBMCs. The chain joins TRBV6-1 to TRBJ1-5; 10 nucleotides line up with TRBD1. The TCR was taken from a young man in good health and CMV-seronegative. CDR3 DNA: TGTGCCAGCAGTCGACAGGGGGCTGATCAGCCCCAGCATTTT. Translation: CASSRQGADQPQHF.